The 9 T cell receptor beta chains below were found in one sample sequenced in a study of cytotoxic CD8 clonotypes in ibrutinib-treated CLL. This table comes from immunoSEQ multiplex PCR, and its TCRdb copy is limited to in-frame clones, with some not included. The data contain some 150,000 clones, approximately 81% of them singletons. This material consisted of PBMCs, taken after 12 months of ibrutinib treatment. The receptors were gathered from a human donor with chronic lymphocytic leukemia.

The J gene is TRBJ2-7, the V gene TRBV5-1; TRBD2 is a possible D gene (6 bases). The CDR3 length is 16 residues. In germline, CDR1 is SGHRS, CDR2 YFSETQ. The V end lost 1 base, the J end lost 4 bases, and 18 bases lay between the germline ends. The CDR3 nucleotides are TGCGCCAGCAGCTTGACCCCTACTGGGAGGTCGTACGAGCAGTACTTC. Its translation is CASSLTPTGRSYEQYF.

This chain links TRBV7-6 with TRBJ1-3; D remains unclear. The V and J ends lost 5 bases and 0 bases respectively, with 14 bases between them. CDR3 length: 16 residues. Per the germline V gene, CDR1 is SGHVS and CDR2 is FNYEAQ. CDR3 coding DNA: TGTGCCAGCAGCCAACGGCAGACGGTCTCTGGAAACACCATATATTTT. This translates into CASSQRQTVSGNTIYF.

The rearrangement uses TRBV5-1 and TRBJ2-2, with D perhaps TRBD1 (5 bases). The CDR3 is 17 residues long. Germline lookup yields CDR1 SGHRS and CDR2 YFSETQ. Between the trimmed V and J ends, which lost 0 bases and 4 bases, there was a span of 16 bases. The CDR3 here is CASSLVQGFQSTGELFF. The DNA of the CDR3 is TGCGCCAGCAGCTTGGTCCAGGGCTTTCAAAGCACCGGGGAGCTGTTTTTT.

The V and J genes are TRBV5-6 and TRBJ2-1; 8 positions match TRBD2. The V gene end was trimmed by 4 bases and the J gene end by 0 bases; junction bases not matched to a gene: 6. This CDR3 region has 16 residues. CDR1 SGHDT and CDR2 YYEEEE come from the germline V gene. The CDR3 coding sequence is TGTGCCAGCAGCGGGTTAAGCGGGAGCTCCTACAATGAGCAGTTCTTC. This gives the protein CASSGLSGSSYNEQFF.

J is TRBJ1-2 and V is TRBV5-1; possibly TRBD1 for D (5 bases). V was trimmed by 4 bases and J by 8 bases, leaving 21 bases between them. Germline V gives CDR1 SGHRS, CDR2 YFSETQ. CDR3 length: 15 residues. The CDR3, as DNA: TGCGCCAGCAGCCCAGGGTCTTTTACGGGTTCGGGCTACACCTTC. Protein product: CASSPGSFTGSGYTF.

The V call is TRBV4-3, the J call TRBJ2-1; perhaps D is TRBD1 or TRBD2 (5 bases each). Looked up from germline, CDR1 is LGHNA and CDR2 is YSLEER. CDR3 length: 15 amino acids. Trimming took off 3 bases at V and 0 bases at J, with 9 bases between the two ends. For the CDR3, the DNA is TGCGCCAGCAGCCACCTCGGGACCTCCTACAATGAGCAGTTCTTC. This encodes CASSHLGTSYNEQFF.

The rearrangement joins TRBV12-5 to TRBJ2-1; D unclear. The germline CDR1 and CDR2 sequences are LGHNT and FRNRAP. V shed 2 bases and J shed 9 bases, with 8 bases lying between them. This CDR3 spans 12 amino acids. CDR3 amino acids: CASGLPSLEQFF. In nucleotides, the CDR3 is TGTGCTAGTGGTTTGCCGTCCCTTGAGCAGTTCTTC.

This clone came up once. The V and J genes are TRBV4-3 and TRBJ2-1; D gene uncertain. The CDR3 extends over 15 amino acids. The V and J ends lost 5 bases and 9 bases respectively, with 20 bases between them. Germline V CDR1 and CDR2: LGHNA, YSLEER. CDR3 DNA: TGCGCCAGCAGCATAAGAACAGAATGGTCCAGTGAGCAGTTCTTC. It codes for CASSIRTEWSSEQFF.

V and J are TRBV28 and TRBJ2-5; no clear D gene. The CDR3 covers 13 residues. V was cut by 3 bases and J by 2 bases, with 7 bases left in between. In germline, CDR1 is MDHEN, CDR2 SYDVKM. The DNA for the CDR3 is TGTGCCAGCAGTTTTTTTCGTCAAGAGACCCAGTACTTC. This translates into CASSFFRQETQYF. Filled out from reference TRBV28 and TRBJ2-5, the complete variable domain reads DVKVTQSSRYLVKRTGEKVFLECVQDMDHENMFWYRQDPGLGLRLIYFSYDVKMKEKGDIPEGYSVSREKKERFSLILESASTNQTSMYLCASSFFRQETQYFGPGTRLLVL.